This T cell receptor beta chain was observed in a study of long-term antiretroviral therapy in people with HIV. Study outcomes and limitations: Post-ART samples showed increased diversity that remained below transplant donor control levels. Clonal populations expanded prior to ART predominated within the repertoire at all time points.

At the survey level, the v3.0 immunoSEQ assay was run. This table comes from immunoSEQ multiplex PCR, and its TCRdb copy is limited to in-frame clones, with some not included. The sample yields about 35,000 clones, roughly 79% seen once. No fewer than two post-ART and no fewer than one pre-ART PBMC samples existed for each donor. Every HIV-positive participant received treatment in the United States. Between the trimmed V and J ends, which lost 1 base and 2 bases, there was a span of 11 bases. The germline V gene has CDR1 SQVTM and CDR2 ANQGSEA. CDR3 length equals 14 residues. Remarks on this clone: The antigen is not known.

The V call is TRBV29-1, the J call TRBJ1-2, with D possibly matching TRBD1 (5 bases). This TCR was recovered from a man aged 45-65 years with HIV. The specimen was unsorted PBMCs, collected 3 years after starting antiretroviral therapy. Here the CDR3 reads CSVEVSAGNYGYTF. CDR3 DNA sequence: TGCAGCGTTGAAGTATCGGCAGGGAACTATGGCTACACCTTC.